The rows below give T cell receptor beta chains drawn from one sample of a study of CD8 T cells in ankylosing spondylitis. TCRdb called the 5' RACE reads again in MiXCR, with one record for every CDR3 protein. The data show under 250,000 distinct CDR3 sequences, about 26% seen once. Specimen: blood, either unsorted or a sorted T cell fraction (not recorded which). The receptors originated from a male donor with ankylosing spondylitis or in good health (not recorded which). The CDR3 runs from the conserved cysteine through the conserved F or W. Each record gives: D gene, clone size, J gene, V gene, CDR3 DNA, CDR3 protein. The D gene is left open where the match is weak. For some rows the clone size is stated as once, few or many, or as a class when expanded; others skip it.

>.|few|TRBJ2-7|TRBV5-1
TGCGCCAGCAGCTTGGTGAGGATGGGGTCCTACGAGCAGTACTTC
CASSLVRMGSYEQYF
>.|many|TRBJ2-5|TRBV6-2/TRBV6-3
TGTGCCAGCAAGGGTTTCGGGAGCAGCCAAGAGACCCAGTACTTC
CASKGFGSSQETQYF
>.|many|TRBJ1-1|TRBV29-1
TGCAGCGTTGCGGCGGCGGGGAACACTGAAGCTTTCTTT
CSVAAAGNTEAFF
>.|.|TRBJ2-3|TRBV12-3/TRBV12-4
TGTGCCAGCAGTTTTCTGGGTGTGGATCCTACCGATACGCAGTATTTT
CASSFLGVDPTDTQYF
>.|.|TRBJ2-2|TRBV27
TGTGCCAGCAGTCTCCCACCAGGGGCCAACACCGGGGAGCTGTTTTTT
CASSLPPGANTGELFF
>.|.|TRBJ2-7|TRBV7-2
TGTGCCAGCAGCTTAGCTCCAGGGATTTCCTACGAGCAGTACTTC
CASSLAPGISYEQYF
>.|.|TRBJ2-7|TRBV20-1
TGCAGTGCTCCCCGGGTGTGGGGGACGGTCTACGAGCAGTACTTC
CSAPRVWGTVYEQYF
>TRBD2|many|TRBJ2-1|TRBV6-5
TGTGCCAGCAGTTACTCGAACCTAGCGGGACCCTACAATGAGCAGTTCTTC
CASSYSNLAGPYNEQFF
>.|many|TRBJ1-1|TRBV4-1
TGCGCCAGCAGCCAAGTCCCAGTGGGGCGACGGAACACTGAAGCTTTCTTT
CASSQVPVGRRNTEAFF
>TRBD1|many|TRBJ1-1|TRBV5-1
TGCGCCAGCAGCTTATCCGGGACAGGTGCGGACACTGAAGCTTTCTTT
CASSLSGTGADTEAFF
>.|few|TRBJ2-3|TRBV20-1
TGCAGTGCTAAGGTCGGGGCACGGGTGGATACGCAGTATTTT
CSAKVGARVDTQYF
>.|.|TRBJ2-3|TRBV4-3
TGCGCCAGCAGCCCCCGAGCGCGTGATACGCAGTATTTT
CASSPRARDTQYF
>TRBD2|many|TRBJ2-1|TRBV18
TGTGCCAGCTCACCAACGGGAGGTGGAAGTGAGCAGTTCTTC
CASSPTGGGSEQFF
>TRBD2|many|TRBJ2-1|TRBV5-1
TGCGCCAGCAGCGTTGGAGGGAGCGGGAGTGGGAATGAGCAGTTCTTC
CASSVGGSGSGNEQFF
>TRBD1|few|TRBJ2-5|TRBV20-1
TGCAGTGCTAGAAGGGACAGGGGAGAGACCCAGTACTTC
CSARRDRGETQYF
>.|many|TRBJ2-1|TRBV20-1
TGCAGTGCTAGATTCAGATCCTACAATGAGCAGTTCTTC
CSARFRSYNEQFF
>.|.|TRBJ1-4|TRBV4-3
TGCGCCAGCAGCCAGGGCGTTGGAGGGAATGAAAAACTGTTTTTT
CASSQGVGGNEKLFF
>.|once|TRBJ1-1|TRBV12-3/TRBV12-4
TGTGCCAGCACCCGGACACCGAGAGTCACTGAAGCTTTCTTT
CASTRTPRVTEAFF
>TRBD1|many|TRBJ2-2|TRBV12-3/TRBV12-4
TGTGCCAGCAGTTATGGGACAGGGTCTACCGGGGAGCTGTTTTTT
CASSYGTGSTGELFF
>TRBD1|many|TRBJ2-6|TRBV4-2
TGTGCCAGCAGCCAACCGGGACAGGGAATTTCTGGGGCCAACGTCCTGACTTTC
CASSQPGQGISGANVLTF
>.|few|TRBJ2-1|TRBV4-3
TGCGCCAGCAGCCACCAAACAGCGGCATTAGGGGCCGCGGGGAATGAGCAGTTCTTC
CASSHQTAALGAAGNEQFF
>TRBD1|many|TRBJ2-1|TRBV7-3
TGTGCCAGCAGCCGACGAAGAAAGGACAGGACGGGGAATGAGCAGTTCTTC
CASSRRRKDRTGNEQFF
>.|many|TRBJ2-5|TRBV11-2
TGTGCCAGCAGCTCGACCGAGTCGGAGACCCAGTACTTC
CASSSTESETQYF
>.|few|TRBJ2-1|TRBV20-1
TGCAGTGTCGGAGGGGTATCCTACAATGAGCAGTTCTTC
CSVGGVSYNEQFF
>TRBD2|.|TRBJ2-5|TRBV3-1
TGTGCCAGCAGTCACGGGACTAGCGGGAGACGTGAGACCCAGTACTTC
CASSHGTSGRRETQYF
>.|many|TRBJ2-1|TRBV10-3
TGTGCCATCAGTGAGTTGGCAGCCCCTGGGGATGAGCAGTTCTTC
CAISELAAPGDEQFF
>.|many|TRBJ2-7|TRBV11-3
TGTGCCAGCAGCTTAAGTTATTTCAACGAGCAGTACTTC
CASSLSYFNEQYF
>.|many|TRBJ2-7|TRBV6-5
TGTGCCAGCAGCTTAATAACCGGGACGGGGCTGGTCGAGCAGTACTTC
CASSLITGTGLVEQYF
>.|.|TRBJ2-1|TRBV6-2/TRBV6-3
TGTGCCAGCAGAGCACTAGTTGCCAACCCCAATGAGCAGTTCTTC
CASRALVANPNEQFF
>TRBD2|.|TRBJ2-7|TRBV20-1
TGCATGGTTAGCGGGAGCTCCTACGAGCAGTACTTC
CMVSGSSYEQYF
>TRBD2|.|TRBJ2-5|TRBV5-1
TGCGCCAGCAGCCCGGGGAGCGGGATGGAGACCCAGTACTTC
CASSPGSGMETQYF
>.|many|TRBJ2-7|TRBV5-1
TGCGCCAGCAGCGCCCACTACGAGCAGTACTTC
CASSAHYEQYF
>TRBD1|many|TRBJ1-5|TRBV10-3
TGTGCCATCAGTGAGTCGGGACAGGGGAATCAGCCCCAGCATTTT
CAISESGQGNQPQHF
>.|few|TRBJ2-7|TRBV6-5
TGTGCCAGCAGTTACACAAAGACGGAGGGGGAGCAGTACTTC
CASSYTKTEGEQYF
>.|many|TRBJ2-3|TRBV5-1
TGCGCCAGCAGCCCCAGGGGAGCGGCAAGCACAGATACGCAGTATTTT
CASSPRGAASTDTQYF
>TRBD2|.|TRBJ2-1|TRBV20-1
TGCTGTGCTAGTGGGAGGGGGACTAGCAGAGACAATGAGCAGTTCTTC
CCASGRGTSRDNEQFF
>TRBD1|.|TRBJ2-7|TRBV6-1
TGTGCCAGCAGCCAACACGACAGGGGGCAATACGAGCAGTACTTC
CASSQHDRGQYEQYF
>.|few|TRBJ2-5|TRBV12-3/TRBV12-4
TGTGCCAGCAGTTTGCGGGGCGCAGATGGGACCCAGTACTTC
CASSLRGADGTQYF
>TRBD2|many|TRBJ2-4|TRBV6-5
TGTGCCAGCAGTTACTCTGCGGGAGGGCCCTCATTTGCCAAAAACATTCAGTACTTC
CASSYSAGGPSFAKNIQYF
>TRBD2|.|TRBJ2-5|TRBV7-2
TGTGCCAGCAGCCCCCCATGGGCTAGCGGTAAAGAGACCCAGTACTTC
CASSPPWASGKETQYF
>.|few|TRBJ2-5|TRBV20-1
TGCAGTGCTAGAGGGTCCGTTAGAGTACCCCAAGAGACCCAGTACTTC
CSARGSVRVPQETQYF
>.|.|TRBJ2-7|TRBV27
TGTGCCAGCAGTCCCGCGGAGATCTACCACGAGCAGTACTTC
CASSPAEIYHEQYF